This entry features one TCR beta chain sequence. The method was immunoSEQ multiplex PCR; TCRdb's version includes in-frame clones alone and lacks a portion of them. The table lists around 650,000 clones, around 96% of them singletons. These data come from a study of shared clonotypes between healthy human individuals. Only CD45RO-negative cells positively selected for CCR7 counted as naive CD8 cells, so terminally differentiated effector memory CD45RA+ cells were excluded. J lost 1 base, V lost 0 bases, and 2 bases had no gene match. The CDR3 covers 16 residues. CDR1 and CDR2 from the germline V gene are SGDLS and YYNGEE.

This chain joins TRBV9 and TRBJ2-2; TRBD1 agrees at 8 bases. Sequencing was performed on naive CD8+ T cells sorted from blood. The clonotype comes from a young woman in good health. CDR3 protein: CASSVDGTGNTGELFF. In DNA form, the CDR3 reads TGTGCCAGCAGCGTAGACGGGACAGGGAACACCGGGGAGCTGTTTTTT.